This T cell receptor beta chain was sequenced during a study of beta chain features in type 1 diabetes. General study points: When VDJ junctions were examined, type 1 diabetes patients showed fewer insertions and more deletions. Type 1 diabetes patients showed a moderate but significant shortening of TCRB CDR3s in all four CD4+ subsets. The naive, central memory and Treg TCRB repertoires looked more alike in patients than they did in healthy donors.

This clone showed up just a few times. Its antigen is currently unknown. Sequencing targeted expressed TCRB transcripts, as all isolated RNA had been reverse transcribed. The repertoire was sequenced with immunoSEQ multiplex PCR; TCRdb's copy has only in-frame clones and lacks some. The table shows 200,000 to 250,000 clones, with 11% to 15% occurring only once. This CDR3 region has 16 residues. J lost 0 bases, V lost 4 bases, and 8 bases had no gene match. Germline CDR1 is MNHEY and CDR2 is SVGAGI. Material for sequencing was naive CD4+ T cells from blood. V usage is TRBV6-5 and J usage is TRBJ1-1, with 7 bases fitting TRBD1. This clonotype originated in a young man with type 1 diabetes. The CDR3 loop reads CASSFIRQGLNTEAFF. As DNA, the CDR3 is TGTGCCAGCAGTTTCATTCGACAGGGCCTGAACACTGAAGCTTTCTTT.